The 10 T cell receptor beta chains below were found in one sample sequenced in a study of T-cell memory formation after mild COVID-19. In TCRdb, the 5' RACE reads were re-called with MiXCR into one record per CDR3 protein. Altogether 550,000 to 600,000 distinct CDR3 sequences are present, 15% to 20% being singletons, with the ten largest covering about 8.6%. The source material was PBMCs or a T cell subset sorted from them (not recorded which). Receptor source: an adult woman who had mild COVID-19 (a few samples of this study predate the infection). Cell type and time point are not known.

This clonotype has only a few counts. The chain has TRBV20-1 and TRBJ2-1; D ambiguous. This CDR3 has 15 residues. The germline V and J ends were trimmed by 0 bases and 5 bases, with 14 bases remaining between them. Germline V CDR1 and CDR2: DFQATT, SNEGSKA (reference sequence). The DNA for the CDR3 is TGCAGTGCTAGAGATGAAGAGTCCCTCAACAATGAGCAGTTCTTC. The encoded protein is CSARDEESLNNEQFF.

This clonotype has only a few counts. V is TRBV24-1 and J is TRBJ1-4; 12 bases are a match to TRBD1. CDR3 size: 15 residues. CDR1 and CDR2 (germline): KGHDR, SFDVKD. V gave up 2 bases and J gave up 10 bases; unmatched junction bases: 4. The CDR3 sequence: CATSDSGTGGGKLFF. CDR3 nucleotides: TGTGCCACCAGTGATTCCGGGACAGGGGGCGGAAAACTGTTTTTT.

At least ten counts were recorded for this clonotype. The chain is built from TRBV24-1 and TRBJ2-1, with TRBD1 identical over 8 bases. This CDR3 is built from 13 residues. Germline lookup yields CDR1 KGHDR and CDR2 SFDVKD. The ends lost 8 bases at V and 5 bases at J; junction bases unmatched: 4. The CDR3 sequence is CATTGQGNNEQFF. In DNA form, the CDR3 reads TGTGCCACCACTGGACAGGGAAACAATGAGCAGTTCTTC.

This chain joins TRBV7-9 and TRBJ2-1; the D call may be TRBD1 or TRBD2 (5 bases each). The length of the CDR3 is 13 residues. The germline gives CDR1 SEHNR, CDR2 FQNEAQ (reference sequence). Trimming took 0 bases from V and 12 from J, leaving 12 bases between them. The CDR3 bases are TGTGCCAGCAGCTTAGCGGGACCCGTCGGGCAGTTCTTC. Protein sequence: CASSLAGPVGQFF.

The genes are TRBV2 and TRBJ2-4, with 7 bases identical to TRBD1. The length of the CDR3 is 16 residues. J was trimmed by 3 bases and V by 3 bases; bases with no gene match: 8. Germline V CDR1 and CDR2: SNHLY, FYNNEI. The CDR3 sequence is CASSDDRARVKNIQYF. Here the CDR3 DNA reads TGTGCCAGCAGTGACGACAGGGCCCGTGTCAAAAACATTCAGTACTTC. Variable domain in full (rest from reference TRBV2 and TRBJ2-4): EPEVTQTPSHQVTQMGQEVILRCVPISNHLYFYWYRQILGQKVEFLVSFYNNEISEKSEIFDDQFSVERPDGSNFTLKIRSTKLEDSAMYFCASSDDRARVKNIQYFGAGTRLSVL.

This chain joins TRBV27 and TRBJ2-7, with 11 bases that match TRBD1. Germline CDR1 is MNHEY and CDR2 is SMNVEV (reference sequence). This CDR3 is 16 amino acids long. Trimming took 4 bases from V and 3 from J; bases not matched to a gene: 8. This CDR3 reads CASSSSGTGGLYEQYF. CDR3 nucleotide sequence: TGTGCCAGCAGTTCTTCCGGGACAGGGGGGCTCTACGAGCAGTACTTC.

The chain employs TRBV6-5 and TRBJ2-7, with D perhaps TRBD2 (6 bases). Germline V gene sequence: CDR1 MNHEY, CDR2 SVGAGI. Trimming removed 0 bases from V and 3 bases from J, with 15 bases in between. The CDR3 is made up of 16 amino acids. The CDR3 sequence: CASSYSTAGRIYEQYF. In DNA, the CDR3 is TGTGCCAGCAGTTACTCTACTGCGGGGAGAATCTACGAGCAGTACTTC.

A single count supports this clonotype. V usage is TRBV7-2 and J usage is TRBJ2-1, with TRBD1 matching 7 bases. The V gene's germline CDR1 is SGHTA and CDR2 FQGNSA. The CDR3 runs to 14 residues. V dropped 6 bases and J dropped 9; count of bases not matched to a gene: 11. The CDR3 region has the DNA TGTGCCAGCAGTAGGGGGCCCCCCAGGGGTGAGCAGTTCTTC. This codes for CASSRGPPRGEQFF.

This clonotype was recorded a few times. V usage is TRBV20-1 and J usage is TRBJ2-7; 11 bases align to TRBD1. There are 13 residues in the CDR3. Germline trimming cut 2 bases from V and 7 bases from J; bases unmatched to any gene: 4. Germline V gives CDR1 DFQATT, CDR2 SNEGSKA (reference sequence). The CDR3 coding sequence is TGCAGTGCTAGAAGGGACAGGGGGTTTGAGCAGTACTTC. It codes for CSARRDRGFEQYF.

V is TRBV19 and J is TRBJ2-2; the match to TRBD1 covers 9 bases. Germline-derived CDR1 and CDR2 are LNHDA and SQIVND (reference sequence). The CDR3 runs 14 residues. V was clipped by 9 bases and J by 3 bases; unmatched bases: 5. CDR3 bases: TGTGCCAGACCTCGGACAGGGGACACCGGGGAGCTGTTTTTT. It is translated as CARPRTGDTGELFF.